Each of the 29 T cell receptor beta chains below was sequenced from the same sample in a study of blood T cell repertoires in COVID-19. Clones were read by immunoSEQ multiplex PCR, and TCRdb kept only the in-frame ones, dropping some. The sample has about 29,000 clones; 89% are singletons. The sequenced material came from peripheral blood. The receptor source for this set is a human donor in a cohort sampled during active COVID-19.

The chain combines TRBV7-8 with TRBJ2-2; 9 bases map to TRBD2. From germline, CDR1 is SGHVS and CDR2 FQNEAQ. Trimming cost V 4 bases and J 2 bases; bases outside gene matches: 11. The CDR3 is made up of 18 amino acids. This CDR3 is CASSSPGAGGPNTGELFF. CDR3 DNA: TGTGCCAGCAGCTCCCCTGGAGCGGGGGGCCCTAACACCGGGGAGCTGTTTTTT.

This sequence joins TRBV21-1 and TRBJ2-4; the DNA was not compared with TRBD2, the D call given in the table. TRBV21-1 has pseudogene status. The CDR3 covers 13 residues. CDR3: CASRLGRGGVGYF. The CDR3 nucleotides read TGTGCCAGCCGCCTTGGGCGGGGGGGCGTCGGGTACTTC.

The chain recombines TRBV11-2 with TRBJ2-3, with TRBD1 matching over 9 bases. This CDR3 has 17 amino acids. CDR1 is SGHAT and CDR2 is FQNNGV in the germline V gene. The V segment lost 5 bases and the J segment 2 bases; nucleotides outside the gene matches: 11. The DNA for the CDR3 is TGTGCCAGCAGCCCCTCCCCGGGACAGGGATCCACAGATACGCAGTATTTT. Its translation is CASSPSPGQGSTDTQYF.

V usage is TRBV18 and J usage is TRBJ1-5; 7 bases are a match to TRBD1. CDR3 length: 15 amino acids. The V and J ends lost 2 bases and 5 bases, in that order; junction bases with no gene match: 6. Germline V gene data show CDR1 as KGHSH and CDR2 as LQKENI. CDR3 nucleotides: TGTGCCAGCTCACCATCAGACAGGGACGATCAGCCCCAGCATTTT. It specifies CASSPSDRDDQPQHF.

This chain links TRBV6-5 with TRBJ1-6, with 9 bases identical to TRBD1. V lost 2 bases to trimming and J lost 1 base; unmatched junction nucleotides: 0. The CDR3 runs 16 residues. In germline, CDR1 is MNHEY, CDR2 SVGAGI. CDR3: CASSYGTGSYNSPLHF. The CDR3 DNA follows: TGTGCCAGCAGTTACGGGACAGGGTCCTATAATTCACCCCTCCACTTT.

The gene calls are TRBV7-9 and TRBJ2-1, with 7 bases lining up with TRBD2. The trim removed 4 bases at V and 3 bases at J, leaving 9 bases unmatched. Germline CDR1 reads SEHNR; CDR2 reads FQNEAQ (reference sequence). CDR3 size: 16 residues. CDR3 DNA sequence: TGTGCCAGCAGCTCAGTGTCGGGGAGGGTCTACAATGAGCAGTTCTTC. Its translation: CASSSVSGRVYNEQFF.

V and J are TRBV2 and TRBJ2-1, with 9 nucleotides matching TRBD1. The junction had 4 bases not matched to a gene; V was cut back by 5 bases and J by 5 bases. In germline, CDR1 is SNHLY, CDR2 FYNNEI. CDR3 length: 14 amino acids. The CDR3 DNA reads TGTGCCAGCAGTTCAGGACAGGGGAACAATGAGCAGTTCTTC. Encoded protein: CASSSGQGNNEQFF.

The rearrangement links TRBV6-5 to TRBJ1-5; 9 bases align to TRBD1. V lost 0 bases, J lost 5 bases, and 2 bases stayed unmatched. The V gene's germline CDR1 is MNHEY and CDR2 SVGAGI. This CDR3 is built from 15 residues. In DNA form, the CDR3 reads TGTGCCAGCAGTTACTCCTGGACAGGGGATCAGCCCCAGCATTTT. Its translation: CASSYSWTGDQPQHF.

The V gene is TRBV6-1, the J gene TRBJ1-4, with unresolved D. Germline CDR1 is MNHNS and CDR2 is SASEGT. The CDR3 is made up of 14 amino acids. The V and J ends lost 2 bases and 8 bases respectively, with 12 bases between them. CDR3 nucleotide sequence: TGTGCCAGCAGTGAAAGAGGGAACCGCGAAAAACTGTTTTTT. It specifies CASSERGNREKLFF.

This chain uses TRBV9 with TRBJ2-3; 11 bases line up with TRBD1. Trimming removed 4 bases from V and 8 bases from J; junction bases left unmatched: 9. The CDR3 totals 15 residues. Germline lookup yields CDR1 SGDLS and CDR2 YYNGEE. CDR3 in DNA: TGTGCCAGCAGCACTCGGACAGGGGGCTGGGGTACGCAGTATTTT. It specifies CASSTRTGGWGTQYF.

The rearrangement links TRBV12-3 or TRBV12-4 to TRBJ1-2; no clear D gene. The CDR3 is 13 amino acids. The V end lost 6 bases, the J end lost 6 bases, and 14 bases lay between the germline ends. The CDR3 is CASRNLAVDGYTF. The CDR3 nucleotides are TGTGCCAGCAGGAACCTAGCGGTCGATGGCTACACCTTC.

CDR3 protein: CASSQVRDSNNSPLHF. The DNA of the CDR3 is TGTGCCAGCAGCCAAGTCCGGGACAGCAATAATTCACCCCTCCACTTT. This chain joins TRBV7-9 and TRBJ1-6, with TRBD1 matching 7 bases. Germline V gene data show CDR1 as SEHNR and CDR2 as FQNEAQ (reference sequence). V lost 5 bases, J lost 5 bases, and 9 bases stayed unmatched. This CDR3 has 16 amino acids.

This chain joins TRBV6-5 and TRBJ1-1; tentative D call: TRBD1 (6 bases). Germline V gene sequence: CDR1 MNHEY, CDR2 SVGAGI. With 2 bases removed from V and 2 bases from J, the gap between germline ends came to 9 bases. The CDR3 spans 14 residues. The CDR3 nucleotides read TGTGCCAGCAGTTACGGGGGGGCTAACACTGAAGCTTTCTTT. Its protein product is CASSYGGANTEAFF.

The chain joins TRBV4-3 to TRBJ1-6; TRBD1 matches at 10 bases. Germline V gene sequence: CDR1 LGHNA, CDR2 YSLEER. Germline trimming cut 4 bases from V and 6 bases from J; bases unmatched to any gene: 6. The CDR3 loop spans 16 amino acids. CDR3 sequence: CASSLGTGESNSPLHF. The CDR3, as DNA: TGCGCCAGCAGCCTAGGGACAGGGGAAAGTAATTCACCCCTCCACTTT.

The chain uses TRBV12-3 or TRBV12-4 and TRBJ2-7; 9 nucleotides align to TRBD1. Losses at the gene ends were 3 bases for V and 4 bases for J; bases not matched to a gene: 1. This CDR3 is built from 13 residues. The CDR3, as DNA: TGTGCCAGCAGTTTGGGGACAGGGTACGAGCAGTACTTC. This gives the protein CASSLGTGYEQYF.

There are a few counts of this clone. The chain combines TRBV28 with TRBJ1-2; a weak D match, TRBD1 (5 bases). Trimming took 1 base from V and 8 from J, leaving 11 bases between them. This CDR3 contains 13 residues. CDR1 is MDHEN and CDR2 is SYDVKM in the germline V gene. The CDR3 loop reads CASSLYPGGGYTF. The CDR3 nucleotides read TGTGCCAGCAGTTTATATCCCGGGGGAGGCTACACCTTC.

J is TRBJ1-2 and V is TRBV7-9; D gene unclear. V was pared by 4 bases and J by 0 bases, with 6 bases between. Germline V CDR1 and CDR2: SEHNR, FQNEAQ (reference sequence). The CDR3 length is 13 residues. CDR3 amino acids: CASSSIANYGYTF. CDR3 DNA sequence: TGTGCCAGCAGCTCCATAGCTAACTATGGCTACACCTTC.

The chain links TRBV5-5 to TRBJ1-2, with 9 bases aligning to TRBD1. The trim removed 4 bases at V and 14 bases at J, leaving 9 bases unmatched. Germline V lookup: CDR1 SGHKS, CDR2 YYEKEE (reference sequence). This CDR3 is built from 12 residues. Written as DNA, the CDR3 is TGTGCCAGCAGCCCAACAGGGGGCCTAGGGACCTTC. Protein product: CASSPTGGLGTF.

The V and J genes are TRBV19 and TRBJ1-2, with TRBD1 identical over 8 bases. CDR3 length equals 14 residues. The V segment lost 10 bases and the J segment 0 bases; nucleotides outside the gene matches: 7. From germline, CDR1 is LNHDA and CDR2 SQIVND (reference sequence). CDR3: CATGQGIANYGYTF. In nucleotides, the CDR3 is TGTGCCACCGGACAGGGAATAGCTAACTATGGCTACACCTTC.

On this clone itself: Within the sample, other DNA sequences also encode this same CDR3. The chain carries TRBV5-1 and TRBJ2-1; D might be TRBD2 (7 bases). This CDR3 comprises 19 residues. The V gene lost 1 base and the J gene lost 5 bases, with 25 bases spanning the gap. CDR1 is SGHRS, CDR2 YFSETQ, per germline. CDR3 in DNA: TGCGCCAGCAGCTTGAGGGTTGGGCGGGGGCTCGGGTTGGACAATGAGCAGTTCTTC. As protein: CASSLRVGRGLGLDNEQFF.

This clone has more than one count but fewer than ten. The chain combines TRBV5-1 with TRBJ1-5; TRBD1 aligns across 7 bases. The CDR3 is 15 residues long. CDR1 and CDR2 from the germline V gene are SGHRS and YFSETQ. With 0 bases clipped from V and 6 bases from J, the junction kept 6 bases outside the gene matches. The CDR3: CASSLEGGQGQPQHF. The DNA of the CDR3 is TGCGCCAGCAGCTTGGAAGGGGGCCAGGGTCAGCCCCAGCATTTT.

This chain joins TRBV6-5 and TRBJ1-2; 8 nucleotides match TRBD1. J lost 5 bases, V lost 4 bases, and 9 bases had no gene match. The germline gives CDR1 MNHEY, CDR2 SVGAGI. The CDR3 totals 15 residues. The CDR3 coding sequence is TGTGCCAGCAGTTGGGGGGCAGGGGGCCCGTATGGCTACACCTTC. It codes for CASSWGAGGPYGYTF.

The CDR3 spells CASTESGSGNSPLHF. CDR3 coding DNA: TGTGCCAGCACCGAATCCGGGTCGGGTAATTCACCCCTCCACTTT. The chain joins TRBV25-1 to TRBJ1-6, with D uncertain. Trimming stripped 7 bases from V and 6 bases from J, with 16 bases between. Per germline, CDR1 MGHDK and CDR2 SYGVNS. The CDR3 consists of 15 residues.

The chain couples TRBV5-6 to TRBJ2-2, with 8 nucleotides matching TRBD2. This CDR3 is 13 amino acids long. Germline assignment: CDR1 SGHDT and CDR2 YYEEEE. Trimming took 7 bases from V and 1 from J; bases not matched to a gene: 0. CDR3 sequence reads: CASAGGNTGELFF. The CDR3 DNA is TGTGCCAGCGCGGGAGGGAACACCGGGGAGCTGTTTTTT.

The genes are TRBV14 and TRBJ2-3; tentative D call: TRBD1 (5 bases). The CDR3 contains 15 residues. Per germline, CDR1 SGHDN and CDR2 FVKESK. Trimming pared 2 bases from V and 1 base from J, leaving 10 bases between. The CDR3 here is CASSQRGYRTDTQYF. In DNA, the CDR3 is TGTGCCAGCAGCCAAAGGGGATACCGCACAGATACGCAGTATTTT.

In nucleotides, the CDR3 is TGCAGCGTTGACGGGGGCTCTGGGGCCAACGTCCTGACTTTC. This codes for CSVDGGSGANVLTF. This rearrangement joins TRBV29-1 to TRBJ2-6, with D perhaps TRBD2 (6 bases). The germline CDR1 and CDR2 sequences are SQVTM and ANQGSEA. The CDR3 consists of 14 residues. Trimming cost V 3 bases and J 0 bases, with 6 bases left between them.

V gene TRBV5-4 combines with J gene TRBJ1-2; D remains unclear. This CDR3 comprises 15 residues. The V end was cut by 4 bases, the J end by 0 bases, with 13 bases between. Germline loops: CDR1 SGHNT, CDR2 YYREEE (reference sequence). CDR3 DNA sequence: TGTGCCAGCAGCCCCTCGTCGTTTGCTAACTATGGCTACACCTTC. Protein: CASSPSSFANYGYTF.

The CDR3 DNA sequence: TGTGCCAGCAGTGTTAGCTTGAATGAGCAGTTCTTC. Protein product: CASSVSLNEQFF. The chain is built from TRBV3-1 (or the pseudogene TRBV3-2) and TRBJ2-1; D gene unclear. Per germline, CDR1 LGHDT and CDR2 YNNKEL (reference sequence). The CDR3 extends over 12 amino acids. Trimming left V 6 bases short and J 7 bases short, with 10 bases between.

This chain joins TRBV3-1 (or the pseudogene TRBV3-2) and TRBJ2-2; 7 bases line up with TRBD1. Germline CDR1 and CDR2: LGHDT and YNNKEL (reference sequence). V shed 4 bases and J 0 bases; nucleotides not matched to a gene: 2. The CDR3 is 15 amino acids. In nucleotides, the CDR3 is TGTGCCAGCAGCCGACAGGGTACGAACACCGGGGAGCTGTTTTTT. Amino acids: CASSRQGTNTGELFF.